The TCR beta chain described here comes from a study of T cell responses to AZD1222 COVID-19 vaccine listed by TCRdb under 2021. Study-wide context: AZD1222 recipients given second doses at about 4 weeks or at about 12 weeks were pooled, since spike-specific TCR depth and breadth were not found to differ between the two schedules. A total of just over 230 trial participants underwent TCR sequencing, of whom nearly 210 received two doses of AZD1222 and around 25 received two doses of the MenACWY control vaccine. Trial participants were enrolled by age into subgroups of 18-55, 56-69 and 70-plus years, and about 150, 27 and 61 TCR-sequenced participants, respectively, were included in these subgroups.

The sample holds one count of this clone. There is no known antigen for this receptor. No clone much larger than this one lies a single base away; base qualities are absent. CDR3 length: 12 amino acids, cysteine to phenylalanine. Only CDR3 DNA is held: 36 bases, read in frame from base 1. CDR1 MNHEY and CDR2 SMNVEV were looked up in the germline V gene (reference sequence). The CDR3 regions of human TCRbeta chains were analyzed by immunosequencing. As for the authors' bioinformatics: Repertoire TCRs were checked for matches against a reference library of SARS-CoV-2-specific TCRs that had been generated using the MIRA antigen-specificity platform. Breadth meant the fraction of unique TCRs that were SARS-CoV-2-associated, whereas depth meant the fraction of total T cells that were SARS-CoV-2-associated. Using the MIRA data, each spike-specific TCR was mapped to the spike region that the TCR reacts to and placed in a CD4 or CD8 class. Log10-transformed breadth and depth values were compared by one-way ANOVA with Sidak's multiple comparisons tests. Not all clones reach the TCRdb copy of this immuneACCESS table, which keeps in-frame sequences only. Checked studies attribute under half of the gap to unresolved V genes and leave the rest unexplained. The D gene and trimming were derived from the DNA, and the V and J assignments and clone size from that table. The sample profile shows about 130,000 clones; over 75% of them were found once. The top ten hold approximately 20% of the sample.

The paper as a whole reports these results and caveats: Reportedly, close to half of the unique spike-specific TCRs recognized epitopes lying outside the regions that are mutated in the B.1.351 and B.1.1.7 variants. The whole spike protein was spanned by vaccine-associated CD4 TCRs, and dominant responses were seen in regions 160-218 and 743-854. No day 14 peak-response samples were available, so repertoires were characterized only after the peak T cell response. In the small 56-69-year group, the increase in depth fell short of significance, most likely because of low power. Only five or six AZD1222 recipients were SARS-CoV-2 seropositive at baseline, limiting conclusions about previously exposed vaccinees. After two AZD1222 doses, spike-specific TCR breadth and depth were significantly higher than at day 0 and than in MenACWY recipients. Participants were mostly white British, with more females than males. The authors suggested clonal diversity may have been underestimated.

The label giving this sample's time point can be read as: baseline before first vaccination. The vaccinee samples were drawn from two UK trials, COV001 and COV002, one of which was a single-blind randomized controlled phase 2/3 trial testing AZD1222 (ChAdOx1 nCoV-19) in healthy adults. For TCRbeta chain sequencing, PBMC samples from trial participants were taken at day 0 and at day 28 after the second dose. This sequence originates from an adult in good health. The sequencing used peripheral blood, collected on day 0 of AZD1222 vaccination. The V gene is TRBV27 and the J gene is TRBJ2-7; the D gene is possibly TRBD2, with 5 bases matching. The bases are TGTGCGTGCGGTGGGAGCTCCTACGAGCAGTACTTC. Its translation is CACGGSSYEQYF.